A single sample gave rise to the 15 T cell receptor beta chains below, sequenced in a study of blood T cell repertoires in COVID-19. Generated by immunoSEQ multiplex PCR, the TCRdb table keeps only in-frame clones and is missing some. Among 55,000 to 80,000 clones listed, 85% to 90% were seen once. Input material: peripheral blood. These receptors all stem from a man of 80 years or more with acute or convalescent COVID-19.

V is TRBV5-1 and J is TRBJ1-1, with 8 nucleotides matching TRBD1. Germline V gene data show CDR1 as SGHRS and CDR2 as YFSETQ. After removal of 5 bases from V and 2 bases from J, the junction contained 5 bases not matched to a gene. The CDR3 has 14 residues. The CDR3 spells CASRSQGENTEAFF. Written as DNA, the CDR3 is TGCGCCAGCAGATCACAGGGGGAAAACACTGAAGCTTTCTTT.

The chain joins TRBV6-1 to TRBJ1-1, with no clear D. There are 14 residues in the CDR3. Germline CDR1 reads MNHNS; CDR2 reads SASEGT. The ends were cut back, 3 bases at V and 4 bases at J, with 12 bases in the middle. This CDR3 is CASSETPGGTEAFF. The CDR3 nucleotides are TGTGCCAGCAGTGAGACCCCCGGAGGCACTGAAGCTTTCTTT.

This clone was recorded only once. The V gene is TRBV2, the J gene TRBJ2-3; no definite D call. CDR3 length: 13 residues. V shed 6 bases and J shed 0 bases, with 7 bases lying between them. CDR1 is SNHLY and CDR2 is FYNNEI in the germline V gene. CDR3 amino acids: CASRSYSTDTQYF. Here the CDR3 DNA reads TGTGCCAGCAGGAGTTATAGCACAGATACGCAGTATTTT.

The chain combines TRBV7-9 with TRBJ2-1; D not resolved. With 1 base removed from V and 1 base from J, the gap between germline ends came to 5 bases. From germline, CDR1 is SEHNR and CDR2 FQNEAQ (reference sequence). The CDR3 consists of 14 residues. The CDR3 nucleotides are TGTGCCAGCAGCTTAGACACGTCCTACAATGAGCAGTTCTTC. It encodes CASSLDTSYNEQFF. The full variable domain, rest sourced from reference TRBV7-9 and TRBJ2-1, is DTGVSQNPRHKITKRGQNVTFRCDPISEHNRLYWYRQTLGQGPEFLTYFQNEAQLEKSRLLSDRFSAERPKGSFSTLEIQRTEQGDSAMYLCASSLDTSYNEQFFGPGTRLTVL.

This clone appeared once. The rearrangement joins TRBV30 to TRBJ2-5; D gene ambiguous. Germline V CDR1 and CDR2: GTSNPN, SVGIG (reference sequence). Deletions cut 3 bases from V and 3 bases from J, with 14 bases between. This CDR3 has 14 residues. CDR3 residues: CAWSPSLAEETQYF. Written as DNA, the CDR3 is TGTGCCTGGAGCCCCTCGTTGGCGGAAGAGACCCAGTACTTC. The entire variable domain, with the rest obtained from reference TRBV30 and TRBJ2-5, is as follows: SQTIHQWPATLVQPVGSPLSLECTVEGTSNPNLYWYRQAAGRGLQLLFYSVGIGQISSEVPQNLSASRPQDRQFILSSKKLLLSDSGFYLCAWSPSLAEETQYFGPGTRLLVL.

The chain joins TRBV5-1 to TRBJ2-2; D gene uncertain. Trimming cost V 6 bases and J 4 bases, with 16 bases left between them. The CDR3 length is 15 residues. CDR1 is SGHRS, CDR2 YFSETQ, per germline. CDR3 nucleotides: TGCGCCAGCAAGAATGGCCCCCGGAGCACCGGGGAGCTGTTTTTT. Translating gives CASKNGPRSTGELFF.

This clone was counted once. The CDR3 reads CASRREGGYTF. DNA of the CDR3: TGTGCCAGCAGACGGGAGGGTGGCTACACCTTC. The chain uses TRBV9 and TRBJ1-2; no firm D call. The V and J ends lost 5 bases and 7 bases respectively, with 9 bases between them. In germline, CDR1 is SGDLS, CDR2 YYNGEE. The CDR3 consists of 11 residues.

The J gene is TRBJ1-1, the V gene TRBV29-1; TRBD1 matches 10 bases. The CDR3 spans 13 residues. V shed 7 bases, J shed 4 bases, and the junction held 6 bases outside the gene matches. Germline CDR1 is SQVTM and CDR2 is ANQGSEA. The CDR3 DNA reads TGCAGCGCAGAGACAGGGGGCATCACTGAAGCTTTCTTT. This translates into CSAETGGITEAFF.

The V gene is TRBV24-1, the J gene TRBJ2-5, with TRBD1 identical over 7 bases. V trimming: 4 bases; J trimming: 3 bases; junction bases outside the gene matches: 4. The CDR3 totals 14 residues. CDR1 is KGHDR, CDR2 SFDVKD, per germline. The CDR3 protein is CATSEAGTEETQYF. The CDR3 DNA follows: TGTGCCACCAGTGAAGCCGGGACAGAAGAGACCCAGTACTTC.

DNA of the CDR3: TGTGCCAGCAGCTCCGGACAGGGCTCTGAAGCTTTCTTT. Translated: CASSSGQGSEAFF. The rearrangement joins TRBV5-4 to TRBJ1-1; 8 positions agree with TRBD1. The CDR3 covers 13 residues. Germline CDR1 reads SGHNT; CDR2 reads YYREEE (reference sequence). Losses at the gene ends were 3 bases for V and 6 bases for J; bases not matched to a gene: 4.

The chain recombines TRBV2 with TRBJ2-2; D might be TRBD1 (6 bases). V lost 6 bases, J lost 0 bases, and 11 bases lay in between. From germline, CDR1 is SNHLY and CDR2 FYNNEI. The CDR3 loop spans 15 amino acids. The CDR3 loop is CASRGTITNTGELFF. CDR3 coding DNA: TGTGCCAGCAGGGGGACAATAACGAACACCGGGGAGCTGTTTTTT.

The rearrangement uses TRBV2 and TRBJ1-3; a possible D gene is TRBD1 (6 bases). The CDR3 spans 15 residues. The V gene lost 4 bases and the J gene lost 3 bases, with 13 bases spanning the gap. In germline, CDR1 is SNHLY, CDR2 FYNNEI. CDR3 DNA sequence: TGTGCCAGCAGTGTCGGCCAGACAGGTGGAAACACCATATATTTT. This translates into CASSVGQTGGNTIYF.

The chain is built from TRBV19 and TRBJ2-1, with D perhaps matching TRBD2 (6 bases). V shed 7 bases and J shed 10 bases, with 26 bases lying between them. Germline V gene data show CDR1 as LNHDA and CDR2 as SQIVND (reference sequence). This CDR3 has 16 residues. CDR3 DNA: TGTGCCAGTACCGACTTGGTGAGGTCGCCGGCGGGGGAGCAGTTCTTC. It specifies CASTDLVRSPAGEQFF.

The V and J genes are TRBV29-1 and TRBJ1-2; no definite D call. The CDR3 spans 12 residues. V was clipped by 7 bases and J by 4 bases, with 13 bases between them. Germline V gene lookup returns CDR1 SQVTM and CDR2 ANQGSEA. CDR3 in DNA: TGCAGCGCTGCTTACGAGGGCTATGGCTACACCTTC. Translating it yields CSAAYEGYGYTF.

The chain uses TRBV21-1 and TRBJ1-1. TRBV21-1 is shown as a pseudogene. This CDR3 is built from 15 residues. The CDR3 coding sequence is TGTGCCAGCAGCAAAGGAAGACTAGACGGCACTGAAGCTTTCTTT. It specifies CASSKGRLDGTEAFF.